A selection of T cell receptor beta chains follows, all from one sample in a study of neurological immune-mediated disorders. TCRdb passed the 5' RACE reads through MiXCR, listing each CDR3 protein once. The table lists about 59,000 distinct CDR3 sequences, about 25% of them singletons. Sequencing was performed on PBMCs. The receptors come from a man aged 60-69 years with HTLV-1-associated myelopathy (HAM/TSP). Both conserved end residues are part of each CDR3. A D gene is named only where the DNA matches it firmly. Some rows have no size entry. The others give once, few or many, or a class for an expanded clone.

>NA|many|16|TRBJ1-4|TRBV5-1
TGCGCCAGCAGCCCAGGTGGCAGGGTGGTCGATGAAAAACTGTTTTTT
CASSPGGRVVDEKLFF
>NA|many|13|TRBJ1-2|TRBV12-3/TRBV12-4
TGTGCCAGCAGTCGGGACGGATACTATGGCTACACCTTC
CASSRDGYYGYTF
>NA|many|13|TRBJ2-7|TRBV7-2
TGTGCCAGCAGCTTAGGGAGGGTGAGCGAGCAGTACTTC
CASSLGRVSEQYF
>NA|many|14|TRBJ1-5|TRBV7-2
TGTGCCAGCAGCTTGAGCCCCGAGGGGCAGCCCCAGCATTTT
CASSLSPEGQPQHF
>TRBD1|many|14|TRBJ1-4|TRBV20-1
TGCAGTGCTAGAGGGGCTACAGGGGTTGAAAAACTGTTTTTT
CSARGATGVEKLFF
>NA|few|13|TRBJ2-3|TRBV19
TGTGCCAGTAGTACCCAGGGGATTTCTACGCAGTATTTT
CASSTQGISTQYF
>NA|NA|11|TRBJ1-2|TRBV20-1
TGCAGTTCTAGCATGTTCTATGGCTACACCTTC
CSSSMFYGYTF
>TRBD2|many|18|TRBJ2-3|TRBV4-1
TGCGCCAGCAGCGAAGCTACACTAGCGGGAGGTCGGGCAGATACGCAGTATTTT
CASSEATLAGGRADTQYF
>TRBD2|many|16|TRBJ2-1|TRBV5-1
TGCGCCAGCAGCCTACAGGGGGGACTAGCGGGCGGTGAGCAGTTCTTC
CASSLQGGLAGGEQFF
>NA|many|14|TRBJ2-7|TRBV6-5
TGTGCCAGCAGTTACGGGTGGGACCGGGTGGAGCAGTACTTC
CASSYGWDRVEQYF
>NA|many|13|TRBJ2-5|TRBV12-3/TRBV12-4
TGTGCCAGCAGATTCCGCGGTGGGGAGACCCAGTACTTC
CASRFRGGETQYF
>NA|many|12|TRBJ2-7|TRBV2
TGTGCCAGCAGACGGGGTTCCTACGAGCAGTACTTC
CASRRGSYEQYF
>NA|many|14|TRBJ1-1|TRBV9
TGTGCCAGCAGCGTAGACAGCTGGGGGACTGAAGCTTTCTTT
CASSVDSWGTEAFF
>TRBD1|NA|14|TRBJ2-5|TRBV7-2
TGTGCCAGCAGCCTACGGGACAGGGGCTGGGCCCAGTACTTC
CASSLRDRGWAQYF
>NA|many|14|TRBJ2-6|TRBV5-1
TGCGCCAGCAGCTTGGGAGGTGGGGCCAACGTCCTGACTTTC
CASSLGGGANVLTF
>NA|many|13|TRBJ2-5|TRBV20-1
TGCAGTGCTAGCCCCGACGACTGGGAGACCCAGTACTTC
CSASPDDWETQYF
>NA|NA|15|TRBJ2-5|TRBV28
TGTGCCAGCAGTTTTAGGGGTAGTGTAGGAGAGACCCAGTACTTC
CASSFRGSVGETQYF
>NA|NA|16|TRBJ1-5|TRBV20-1
TGCAGTGCTAGAGGGACCCAGGGACGGAGCAATAAGCCCCAGCATTTT
CSARGTQGRSNKPQHF
>TRBD1|many|13|TRBJ2-5|TRBV5-1
TGCGCCAGCAGCCCACAGGGGAGAGAGACCCAGTACTTC
CASSPQGRETQYF
>NA|many|15|TRBJ2-1|TRBV2
TGTGCCAGCAGTGTTGGGGGCAACTCCTACAATGAGCAGTTCTTC
CASSVGGNSYNEQFF
>TRBD2|NA|18|TRBJ2-2|TRBV4-1
TGCGCCAGCAGCCAAGAAGTAGTTAGCGGGGGGTACGGCGGGGAGCTGTTTTTT
CASSQEVVSGGYGGELFF
>NA|NA|12|TRBJ1-6|TRBV12-3/TRBV12-4
TGTTCCATCAGGTCCAGAGCTTCACCCCTCCACTTT
CSIRSRASPLHF
>NA|many|16|TRBJ2-2|TRBV7-8
TGTGCCAGCAGCTTAGGTCGCCGACCGAATACCGGGGAGCTGTTTTTT
CASSLGRRPNTGELFF
>NA|many|17|TRBJ1-6|TRBV6-5
TGTGCCAGCGGAGACAGGCCCGGCGACCACTATAATTCACCCCTCCACTTT
CASGDRPGDHYNSPLHF
>TRBD1|NA|15|TRBJ2-7|TRBV28
TGTGCCAGCAGAGACCTTGGACAGGGGGTCTACGAGCAGTACTTC
CASRDLGQGVYEQYF
>NA|NA|10|TRBJ2-3|TRBV28
TGTGCCAGCAGTTTTGATACGCAGTATTTT
CASSFDTQYF
>TRBD2|NA|17|TRBJ2-2|TRBV5-8
TGTGCCAGCAGCAACACGGGACTAGCGGGAGGTCCCGGGGAGCTGTTTTTT
CASSNTGLAGGPGELFF
>NA|NA|13|TRBJ1-5|TRBV7-9
TGTGCCAGCAGCCCCTCCGCAAATCAGCCCCAGCATTTT
CASSPSANQPQHF
>NA|NA|14|TRBJ2-1|TRBV5-6
TGTGCCAGCAGCTTGGCTCTTTCCTACAATGAGCAGTTCTTC
CASSLALSYNEQFF
>NA|many|13|TRBJ2-7|TRBV29-1
TGCAGCGTGGGGGCAGGGACGGACTACGAGCAGTACTTC
CSVGAGTDYEQYF
>NA|many|16|TRBJ2-3|TRBV11-2
TGTGCCAGCAGCGGGTGGACGGGCGGGTCGTCGGATACGCAGTATTTT
CASSGWTGGSSDTQYF
>NA|many|12|TRBJ2-3|TRBV2
TGTGCCAGCAGGGGGGCGATAGATACGCAGTATTTT
CASRGAIDTQYF
>NA|many|13|TRBJ1-2|TRBV29-1
TGCAGCGTTGAAGAGCAGGCAGGCTATGGCTACACCTTC
CSVEEQAGYGYTF
>TRBD2|many|15|TRBJ2-1|TRBV9
TGTGCCAGCAGCGTAGCGGCTAGCGGGAGCAATGAGCAGTTCTTC
CASSVAASGSNEQFF
>NA|NA|14|TRBJ1-5|TRBV5-6
TGTGCCAGCAAGTTTGGCAGGGGACGACAGCCCCAGCATTTT
CASKFGRGRQPQHF
>TRBD1|NA|16|TRBJ1-2|TRBV7-9
TGTGCCAGCGGGTCATACGCGGGACAGGGCACAGGGGGCTACACCTTC
CASGSYAGQGTGGYTF
>NA|many|12|TRBJ2-3|TRBV5-1
TGCGCCAGCAGCTCGTCCACAGATACGCAGTATTTT
CASSSSTDTQYF